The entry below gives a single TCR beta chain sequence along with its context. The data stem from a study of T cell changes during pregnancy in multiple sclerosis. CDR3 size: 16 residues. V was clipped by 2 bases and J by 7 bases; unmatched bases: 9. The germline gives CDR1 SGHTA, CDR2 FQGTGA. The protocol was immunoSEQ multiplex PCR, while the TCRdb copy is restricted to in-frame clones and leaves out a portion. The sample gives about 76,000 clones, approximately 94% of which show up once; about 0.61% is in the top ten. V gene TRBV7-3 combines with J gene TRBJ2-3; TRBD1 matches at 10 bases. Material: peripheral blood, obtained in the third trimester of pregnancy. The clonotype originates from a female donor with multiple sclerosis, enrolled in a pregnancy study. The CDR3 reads CASSLGSRTGGNTQYF. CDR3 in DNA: TGTGCCAGCAGCTTAGGGTCCCGGACAGGGGGTAATACGCAGTATTTT.